This section outlines one TCR beta chain sequence together with its context. What it recognizes is unknown. The CDR3 sequence is 16 residues long. The germline V gene has CDR1 SEHNR and CDR2 FQNEAQ (reference sequence). Trimming took 1 base from V and 2 from J; bases not matched to a gene: 4. This specimen belongs to a study of OX40 agonist ivuxolimab in advanced cancers. Study background: Every 2 weeks, patients received ivuxolimab intravenously, dosed at 0.01 to 10 mg/kg.

The method was immunoSEQ multiplex PCR; TCRdb's version includes in-frame clones alone and lacks a portion of them. Here the sample spans 90,000 to 100,000 clones, roughly nine tenths being singletons. The study, taken as a whole, reports: Researchers report that CD8+ T cells had, on average, more expanded clones than CD4+. CD4+ and CD8+ blood T cells expanded clonally by week 6 at 0.1 to 3.0 mg/kg.

At baseline, cycle 4 day 1, and cycle 7 day 1, blood was sampled. The chain employs TRBV7-9 and TRBJ2-3; 9 nucleotides align to TRBD2. This material consisted of CD4+ or CD8+ T cells sorted from blood, taken in a trial of the OX40 agonist ivuxolimab. The TCR originated in an adult with an advanced solid tumor such as melanoma, head and neck, liver or kidney cancer. The CDR3 loop reads CASSLGASGTTDTQYF. Here the CDR3 DNA reads TGTGCCAGCAGCTTAGGGGCTAGCGGGACCACAGATACGCAGTATTTT.